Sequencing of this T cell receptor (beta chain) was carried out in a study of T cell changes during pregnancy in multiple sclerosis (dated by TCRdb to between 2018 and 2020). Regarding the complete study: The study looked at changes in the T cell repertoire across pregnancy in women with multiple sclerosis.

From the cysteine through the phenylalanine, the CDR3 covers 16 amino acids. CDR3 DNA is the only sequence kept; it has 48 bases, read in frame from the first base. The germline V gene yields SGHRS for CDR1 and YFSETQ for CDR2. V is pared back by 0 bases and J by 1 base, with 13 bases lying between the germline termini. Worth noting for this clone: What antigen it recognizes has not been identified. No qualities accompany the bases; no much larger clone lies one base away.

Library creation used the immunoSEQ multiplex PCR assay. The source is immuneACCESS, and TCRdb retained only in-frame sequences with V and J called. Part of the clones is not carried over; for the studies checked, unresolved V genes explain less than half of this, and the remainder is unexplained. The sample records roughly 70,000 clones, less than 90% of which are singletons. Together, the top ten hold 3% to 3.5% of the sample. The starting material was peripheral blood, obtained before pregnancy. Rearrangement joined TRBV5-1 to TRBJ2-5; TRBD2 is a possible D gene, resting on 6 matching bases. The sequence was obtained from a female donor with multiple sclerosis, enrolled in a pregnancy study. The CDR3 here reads CASSLGSTGGQETQYF. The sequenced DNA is TGCGCCAGCAGCTTGGGTTCGACCGGGGGCCAAGAGACCCAGTACTTC.